This TCR beta chain was recovered during a study of tissue T cells after allogeneic stem cell transplantation. Study information: Enrolled prospectively were adult allogeneic hematopoietic cell transplant recipients whose graft-versus-host disease was steroid-refractory.

Some clones are missing from TCRdb's copy, which holds only in-frame ones; the method was immunoSEQ multiplex PCR. The table shows over 25,000 clones, with over 75% occurring only once. A note on this clone: Its specificity is unknown.

The CDR3 consists of 17 residues. Germline assignment: CDR1 SGHTA and CDR2 FQGNSA. V lost 1 base to trimming and J lost 0 bases, with 13 bases between them. Study conclusions and caveats: Across patients, clones rarely overlapped, yet motif clusters were shared tissue-specifically. Blood and spleen captured only part of the tissue TCR repertoire.

Sequencing used blood, obtained before transplantation. The chain combines TRBV7-2 with TRBJ1-5, with D maybe TRBD1 (5 bases). The sequence was collected from a woman aged 18-49 years who later had graft-versus-host disease after an allogeneic stem cell transplant. In nucleotides, the CDR3 is TGTGCCAGCAGCTTAGAGGGGACTGGGTATAGCAATCAGCCCCAGCATTTT. Its translation is CASSLEGTGYSNQPQHF.